Below are 24 T cell receptor beta chains sequenced from a single sample in a study of blood T cell repertoires in COVID-19. TCRdb's copy holds only in-frame clones and misses some; the assay was immunoSEQ multiplex PCR. This table has around 120,000 clones, more than 90% appearing once. The sample comprised peripheral blood. The receptor source for this set is a man between 60 and 75 years old with COVID-19, enrolled during active disease.

The genes are TRBV6-5 and TRBJ2-1, with 8 bases aligning to TRBD2. V gave up 6 bases and J gave up 7 bases; unmatched junction bases: 11. The CDR3 has 15 amino acids. In germline, CDR1 is MNHEY, CDR2 SVGAGI. CDR3 in amino acids: CASSSFGRAWNEQFF. Here the CDR3 DNA reads TGTGCCAGCAGCTCATTCGGGAGGGCCTGGAATGAGCAGTTCTTC.

This sequence joins TRBV5-1 and TRBJ2-1, with TRBD2 matching over 9 bases. Germline V gives CDR1 SGHRS, CDR2 YFSETQ. The CDR3 totals 15 residues. Trimming took 2 bases from V and 7 from J; bases not matched to a gene: 7. CDR3 bases: TGCGCCAGCAGCTTAATAGCGGGAGACGGGAATGAGCAGTTCTTC. The encoded protein is CASSLIAGDGNEQFF.

For the CDR3, the DNA is TGTGCCAGCAGCTTAGCGTCCATGACTAATGAAAAACTGTTTTTT. It encodes CASSLASMTNEKLFF. V usage is TRBV7-8 and J usage is TRBJ1-4, with D hard to call. The CDR3 has 15 amino acids. V lost 0 bases, J lost 2 bases, and 7 bases lay in between. CDR1 SGHVS and CDR2 FQNEAQ come from the germline V gene.

DNA for the CDR3: TGTGCCAGCAGTCTTCGGACAGGGGACACTGAAGCTTTCTTT. Its protein product is CASSLRTGDTEAFF. The chain couples TRBV27 to TRBJ1-1, with 9 bases that match TRBD1. CDR3 size: 14 residues. CDR1 and CDR2 from the germline V gene are MNHEY and SMNVEV (reference sequence). Germline trimming cut 5 bases from V and 3 bases from J; bases unmatched to any gene: 4.

This chain joins TRBV29-1 and TRBJ2-2; a weak D match, TRBD2 (6 bases). Germline V gives CDR1 SQVTM, CDR2 ANQGSEA. The CDR3 sequence is 15 residues long. The V end was cut by 3 bases, the J end by 2 bases, with 13 bases between. The CDR3 here is CSVEIAVQNTGELFF. As DNA, the CDR3 is TGCAGCGTTGAGATAGCGGTTCAAAACACCGGGGAGCTGTTTTTT.

This chain uses TRBV28 with TRBJ2-7; TRBD1 might be the D (6 bases). The CDR3 sequence is 14 residues long. Germline V gene lookup returns CDR1 MDHEN and CDR2 SYDVKM. Trimming removed 3 bases from V and 3 bases from J, with 12 bases in between. The CDR3 DNA is TGTGCCAGCAGTTTTGTATACAGGGTCTACGAGCAGTACTTC. Translated: CASSFVYRVYEQYF.

V is TRBV4-1 and J is TRBJ2-7, with 10 bases matching TRBD1. V was pared by 4 bases and J by 6 bases, with 12 bases of the junction left unmatched. This CDR3 region has 16 residues. CDR1 is MGHRA and CDR2 is YSYEKL in the germline V gene. CDR3 residues: CASSPGHGTGDGEQYF. The CDR3 DNA is TGCGCCAGCAGCCCGGGACATGGGACAGGGGATGGCGAGCAGTACTTC.

The chain links TRBV4-1 to TRBJ1-2; 8 nucleotides agree with TRBD1. Trimming took 4 bases from V and 4 from J; bases not matched to a gene: 5. Per the germline V gene, CDR1 is MGHRA and CDR2 is YSYEKL. The CDR3 length is 14 residues. For the CDR3, the DNA is TGCGCCAGCAGCCCGGACAGGGTGGGCTATGGCTACACCTTC. Protein product: CASSPDRVGYGYTF.

This clone was counted between two and nine times. J is TRBJ1-5 and V is TRBV3-1 (or the pseudogene TRBV3-2), with D perhaps TRBD1 (6 bases). The CDR3 has 14 amino acids. Trimming took 1 base from V and 2 from J, leaving 6 bases between them. The germline V gene has CDR1 LGHDT and CDR2 YNNKEL (reference sequence). DNA for the CDR3: TGTGCCAGCAGCCAAGGACAGGGCAATCAGCCCCAGCATTTT. This translates into CASSQGQGNQPQHF.

The gene calls are TRBV7-9 and TRBJ2-1, with TRBD2 matching 8 bases. This CDR3 contains 17 residues. V lost 4 bases to trimming and J lost 6 bases; unmatched junction nucleotides: 14. The germline V gene has CDR1 SEHNR and CDR2 FQNEAQ (reference sequence). CDR3 sequence (DNA): TGTGCCAGCAGCTCCGACCGGCCCGGGACTAGTACCAATGAGCAGTTCTTC. Amino acids: CASSSDRPGTSTNEQFF. The full variable domain, rest sourced from reference TRBV7-9 and TRBJ2-1, is DTGVSQNPRHKITKRGQNVTFRCDPISEHNRLYWYRQTLGQGPEFLTYFQNEAQLEKSRLLSDRFSAERPKGSFSTLEIQRTEQGDSAMYLCASSSDRPGTSTNEQFFGPGTRLTVL.

CDR3: CASSQEGAETEAFF. In DNA, the CDR3 is TGTGCCAGCAGCCAAGAAGGGGCAGAAACTGAAGCTTTCTTT. The chain recombines TRBV3-1 (or the pseudogene TRBV3-2) with TRBJ1-1, with a possible D match to TRBD1 (5 bases). Germline assignment: CDR1 LGHDT and CDR2 YNNKEL (reference sequence). The CDR3 consists of 14 residues. The ends were cut back, 0 bases at V and 5 bases at J, with 10 bases in the middle.

This chain joins TRBV29-1 and TRBJ1-2; TRBD1 aligns across 9 bases. Trimming at V came to 0 bases and at J to 1 base, leaving 9 bases not matched to a gene. The CDR3 contains 17 residues. The germline CDR1 and CDR2 sequences are SQVTM and ANQGSEA. The CDR3 nucleotides read TGCAGCGTTGAAGATCGAACAGGGGGCCCGAATAACTATGGCTACACCTTC. The encoded protein is CSVEDRTGGPNNYGYTF.

The chain is built from TRBV2 and TRBJ2-3; D might be TRBD2 (6 bases). Germline loops: CDR1 SNHLY, CDR2 FYNNEI. This CDR3 region has 14 residues. The ends were cut back, 6 bases at V and 6 bases at J, with 16 bases in the middle. In DNA, the CDR3 is TGTGCCAGCAGCCCTCCTGGACTACTGGATACGCAGTATTTT. Its protein product is CASSPPGLLDTQYF.

This chain connects TRBV5-1 to TRBJ1-1, with unresolved D. The germline CDR1 and CDR2 sequences are SGHRS and YFSETQ. CDR3 length: 15 amino acids. The V and J ends lost 2 bases and 2 bases respectively, with 13 bases between them. CDR3 in DNA: TGCGCCAGCAGCTTCCGGCGGCCATCTAACACTGAAGCTTTCTTT. It codes for CASSFRRPSNTEAFF.

The chain joins TRBV18 to TRBJ1-6; no clear D. The CDR3 spans 16 residues. CDR1 is KGHSH and CDR2 is LQKENI in the germline V gene. Trimming took off 0 bases at V and 10 bases at J, with 16 bases between the two ends. The CDR3 sequence is CASSPPGSGEGSPLHF. CDR3 nucleotide sequence: TGTGCCAGCTCACCACCAGGGAGTGGAGAAGGGTCACCCCTCCACTTT.

The chain couples TRBV5-8 to TRBJ2-7, with D possibly TRBD1 on 6 matching bases. The germline V gene has CDR1 SGHTS and CDR2 YDEGEE. This CDR3 has 14 residues. Trimming pared 0 bases from V and 3 bases from J, leaving 10 bases between. CDR3 residues: CASSLGTAYYEQYF. CDR3 bases: TGTGCCAGCAGCTTGGGGACAGCTTACTACGAGCAGTACTTC.

This chain links TRBV24-1 with TRBJ2-7; no firm D call. Germline-derived CDR1 and CDR2 are KGHDR and SFDVKD. Trimming left V 4 bases short and J 2 bases short, with 11 bases between. This CDR3 is built from 14 residues. Written as DNA, the CDR3 is TGTGCCACCAGTGACCCGAGAAATGCCTACGAGCAGTACTTC. Its translation is CATSDPRNAYEQYF.

This clone has just a few counts. This chain links TRBV29-1 with TRBJ1-2, with a weak D call TRBD1 (6 bases). The germline V and J ends were trimmed by 4 bases and 3 bases, with 12 bases remaining between them. Per germline, CDR1 SQVTM and CDR2 ANQGSEA. The CDR3 loop spans 13 amino acids. CDR3 nucleotide sequence: TGCAGCGTTGCGGGGGGCGCCGACTATGGCTACACCTTC. Translated: CSVAGGADYGYTF.

The V and J genes are TRBV2 and TRBJ1-1; D is unclear. The germline gives CDR1 SNHLY, CDR2 FYNNEI. Deletions cut 6 bases from V and 1 base from J, with 9 bases between. This CDR3 contains 13 residues. The DNA for the CDR3 is TGTGCCAGCAGGGGCGATGGGAACACTGAAGCTTTCTTT. It yields the protein CASRGDGNTEAFF. The full variable domain, in which reference TRBV2 and TRBJ1-1 provide the parts outside the CDR3, is EPEVTQTPSHQVTQMGQEVILRCVPISNHLYFYWYRQILGQKVEFLVSFYNNEISEKSEIFDDQFSVERPDGSNFTLKIRSTKLEDSAMYFCASRGDGNTEAFFGQGTRLTVV.

This rearrangement joins TRBV4-1 to TRBJ1-6, with D hard to call. The germline gives CDR1 MGHRA, CDR2 YSYEKL. The CDR3 loop spans 16 amino acids. Trimming pared 2 bases from V and 10 bases from J, leaving 18 bases between. The CDR3 nucleotides read TGCGCCAGCAGCCAACCGAGGAGGAGCCCTGGGTCACCCCTCCACTTT. It encodes CASSQPRRSPGSPLHF.

The rearrangement links TRBV10-3 to TRBJ1-5, with TRBD1 as a possible D gene (6 bases). Trimming left V 10 bases short and J 0 bases short, with 10 bases between. The CDR3 runs to 13 residues. Looked up from germline, CDR1 is ENHRY and CDR2 is SYGVKD. This CDR3 is CANRAGSNQPQHF. The CDR3 bases are TGTGCCAACAGGGCGGGTAGCAATCAGCCCCAGCATTTT.

This clone was detected once. The rearrangement joins TRBV30 to TRBJ1-3; D is unresolved. The germline CDR1 and CDR2 sequences are GTSNPN and SVGIG (reference sequence). V lost 8 bases and J 0 bases, leaving 11 bases between the germline ends. The CDR3 extends over 13 amino acids. This CDR3 is CAEIGSSGNTIYF. The DNA for the CDR3 is TGTGCCGAGATAGGGAGCTCTGGAAACACCATATATTTT.

The V and J genes are TRBV11-3 and TRBJ2-7, with 8 bases fitting TRBD1. V trimming: 6 bases; J trimming: 1 base; junction bases outside the gene matches: 8. CDR1 and CDR2 from the germline V gene are SGHNT and YENEEA. The CDR3 spans 15 residues. The CDR3, as DNA: TGTGCCAGCAGTCTGGACAGGGAGGAGTCCTACGAGCAGTACTTC. Residues: CASSLDREESYEQYF.

This clone was observed a single time. The chain carries TRBV19 and TRBJ1-1; weak D call: TRBD1 (6 bases). Trimming stripped 6 bases from V and 5 bases from J, with 13 bases between. Per the germline V gene, CDR1 is LNHDA and CDR2 is SQIVND (reference sequence). CDR3 length: 13 residues. CDR3 bases: TGTGCCAGTAGAGGGGGTGGAAGGACTGAAGCTTTCTTT. It yields the protein CASRGGGRTEAFF.